This T cell receptor (beta chain) emerged from a study of blood T cell repertoires in COVID-19. The wider study: Collection of acute and convalescent COVID-19 samples took place in the United States, Italy and Spain. T cells, B-cell-depleted T cells, or PBMCs supplied cDNA or gDNA.

Germline CDR1 MNHEY, CDR2 SMNVEV (reference sequence). With 3 bases clipped from V and 7 bases from J, the junction kept 5 bases outside the gene matches. The CDR3 covers 13 residues. Authors' processing steps: Quantification of nucleated cells was approximated via reference gene primer amplification. Data came from immunoSEQ multiplex PCR; TCRdb stores just in-frame clones and leaves some out. That table furnishes V, J and clone size, whereas the DNA furnished D and trimming. The table has fewer than 150,000 clones, about four fifths seen once. V gene TRBV27 combines with J gene TRBJ1-2; 7 nucleotides agree with TRBD1. This sequence originates from a man between 65 and 80 years old with acute or convalescent COVID-19. The sample taken for sequencing was peripheral blood. The DNA for the CDR3 is TGTGCCAGCAGTTTCTGGGACAGAAGTGGCTACACCTTC. Its protein is CASSFWDRSGYTF.